This TCR beta chain was captured in a study of T cells after yellow fever vaccination. Study summary: Low-cell-number fractions underwent preparation using SMART-Seq v4 Ultra Low Input.

The table lists this clonotype with a few counts. What it binds is unknown. Study observations and caveats: A limited proportion of clonotypes was detected within both the CD4 and CD8 compartments. In FACS-sorted repertoires, abundant clonotypes from the bulk population could appear as contaminants.

From germline, CDR1 is ENHRY and CDR2 SYGVKD. This CDR3 contains 17 residues. Trimming pared 2 bases from V and 0 bases from J, leaving 13 bases between. Researchers made TCR cDNA using 5'RACE template switching, and this step added a universal primer site and UMIs. Each CDR3 protein gets one entry after TCRdb re-called the 5' RACE reads with MiXCR. The table has about 240,000 distinct CDR3 sequences, 6% to 7.5% seen once. The sequence came from a man aged 25 to 40 who received the YFV17D yellow fever vaccine. This sequence joins TRBV10-3 and TRBJ2-2, with D possibly TRBD1 on 6 matching bases. The starting material was CD4+ T cells sorted from PBMCs, obtained 15 days after the yellow fever booster vaccination. CDR3 amino acids: CAISEGQRKANTGELFF. In nucleotides, the CDR3 is TGTGCCATCAGTGAGGGACAGAGAAAAGCGAACACCGGGGAGCTGTTTTTT.